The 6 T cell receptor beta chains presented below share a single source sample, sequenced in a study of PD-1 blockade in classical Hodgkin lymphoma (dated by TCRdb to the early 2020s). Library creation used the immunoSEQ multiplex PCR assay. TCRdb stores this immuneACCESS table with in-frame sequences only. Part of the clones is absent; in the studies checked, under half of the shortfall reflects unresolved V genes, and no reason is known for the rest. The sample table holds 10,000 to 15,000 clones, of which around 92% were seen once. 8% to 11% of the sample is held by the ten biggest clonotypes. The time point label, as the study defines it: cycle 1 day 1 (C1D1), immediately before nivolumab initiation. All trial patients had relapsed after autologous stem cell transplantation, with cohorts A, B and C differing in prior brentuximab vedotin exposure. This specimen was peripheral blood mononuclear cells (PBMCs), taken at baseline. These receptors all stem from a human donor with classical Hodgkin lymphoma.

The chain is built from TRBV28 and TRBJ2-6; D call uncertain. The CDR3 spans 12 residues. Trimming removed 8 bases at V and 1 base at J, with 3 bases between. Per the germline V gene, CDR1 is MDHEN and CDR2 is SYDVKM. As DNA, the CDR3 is TGTGCCAGCTCGTCTGGGGCCAACGTCCTGACTTTC. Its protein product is CASSSGANVLTF.

CDR3 bases: TGTGCCAGCAGTTTAGGGACAGGGAGAATTAATGAAAAACTGTTTTTT. Its translation is CASSLGTGRINEKLFF. The chain couples TRBV27 to TRBJ1-4; TRBD1 agrees at 9 bases. The germline V gene has CDR1 MNHEY and CDR2 SMNVEV (reference sequence). The CDR3 length is 16 residues. Germline trimming cut 2 bases from V and 4 bases from J; bases unmatched to any gene: 5.

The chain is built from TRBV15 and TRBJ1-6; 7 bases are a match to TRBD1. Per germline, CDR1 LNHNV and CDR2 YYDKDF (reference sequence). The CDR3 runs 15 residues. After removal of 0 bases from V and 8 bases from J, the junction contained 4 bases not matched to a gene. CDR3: CATSRDGQGDSPLHF. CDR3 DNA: TGTGCCACCAGCAGAGATGGGCAGGGGGATTCACCCCTCCACTTT.

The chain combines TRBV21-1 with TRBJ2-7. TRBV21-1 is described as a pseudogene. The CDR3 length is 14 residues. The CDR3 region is CASSKIPGTNEQYF. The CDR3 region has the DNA TGTGCCAGCAGCAAAATCCCAGGGACCAACGAGCAGTACTTC.

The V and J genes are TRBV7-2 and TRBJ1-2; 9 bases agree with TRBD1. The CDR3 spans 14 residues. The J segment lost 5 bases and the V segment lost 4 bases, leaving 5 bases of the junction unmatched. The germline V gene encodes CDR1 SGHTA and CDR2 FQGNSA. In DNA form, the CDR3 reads TGTGCCAGCAGCTGGGGACAGGGTAATTATGGCTACACCTTC. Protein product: CASSWGQGNYGYTF.

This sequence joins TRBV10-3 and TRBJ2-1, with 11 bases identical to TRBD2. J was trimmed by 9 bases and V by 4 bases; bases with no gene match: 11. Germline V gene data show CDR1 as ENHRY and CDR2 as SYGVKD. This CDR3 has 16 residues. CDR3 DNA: TGTGCCATCAGTGGCGAATTTAGCGGGGGGGCAAGTGAGCAGTTCTTC. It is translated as CAISGEFSGGASEQFF.